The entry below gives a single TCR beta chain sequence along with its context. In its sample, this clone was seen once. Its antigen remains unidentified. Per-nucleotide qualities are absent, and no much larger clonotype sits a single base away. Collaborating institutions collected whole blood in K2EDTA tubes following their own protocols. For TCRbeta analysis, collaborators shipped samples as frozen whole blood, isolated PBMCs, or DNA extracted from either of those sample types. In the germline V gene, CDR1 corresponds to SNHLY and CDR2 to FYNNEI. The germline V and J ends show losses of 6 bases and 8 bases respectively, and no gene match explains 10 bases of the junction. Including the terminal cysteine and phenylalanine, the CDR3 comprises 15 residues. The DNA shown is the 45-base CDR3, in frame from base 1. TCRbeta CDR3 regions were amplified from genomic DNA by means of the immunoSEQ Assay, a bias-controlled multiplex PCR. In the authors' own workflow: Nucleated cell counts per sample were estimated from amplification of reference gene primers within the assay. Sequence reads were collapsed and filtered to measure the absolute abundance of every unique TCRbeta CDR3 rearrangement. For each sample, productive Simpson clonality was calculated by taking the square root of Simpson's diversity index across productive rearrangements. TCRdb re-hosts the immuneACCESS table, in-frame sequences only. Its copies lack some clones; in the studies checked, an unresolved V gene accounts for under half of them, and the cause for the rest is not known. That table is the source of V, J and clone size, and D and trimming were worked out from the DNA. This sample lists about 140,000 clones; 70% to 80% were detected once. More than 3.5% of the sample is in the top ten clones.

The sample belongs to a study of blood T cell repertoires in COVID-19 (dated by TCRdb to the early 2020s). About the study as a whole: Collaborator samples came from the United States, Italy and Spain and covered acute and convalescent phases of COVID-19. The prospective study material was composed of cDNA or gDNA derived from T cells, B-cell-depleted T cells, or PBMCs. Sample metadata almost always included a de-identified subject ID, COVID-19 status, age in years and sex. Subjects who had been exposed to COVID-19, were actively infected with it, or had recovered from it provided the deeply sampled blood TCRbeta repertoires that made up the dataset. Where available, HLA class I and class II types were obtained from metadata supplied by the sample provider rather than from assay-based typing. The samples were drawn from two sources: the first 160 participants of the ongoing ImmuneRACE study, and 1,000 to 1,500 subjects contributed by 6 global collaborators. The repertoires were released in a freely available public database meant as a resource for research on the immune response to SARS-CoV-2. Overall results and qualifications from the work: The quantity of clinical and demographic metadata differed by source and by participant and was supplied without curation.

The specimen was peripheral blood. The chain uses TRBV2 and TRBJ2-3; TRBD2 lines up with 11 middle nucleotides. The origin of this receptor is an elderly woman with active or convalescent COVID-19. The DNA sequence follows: TGTGCCAGCAGGCCGACTAGCGGGGCCCGGGGTACGCAGTATTTT. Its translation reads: CASRPTSGARGTQYF.